Listed below are T cell receptor beta chains from one sample, sequenced in a study of response to subunit inactivated influenza vaccine. TCRdb itself ran the RT-PCR reads through MiXCR, one entry per CDR3 protein. The sample has roughly 460,000 distinct CDR3 sequences, roughly 11% seen once; the top ten hold over 9.5%. Sequencing used PBMCs from blood, obtained 35 to 45 days after vaccination. These receptors came from a man aged 50 to 60 who received an inactivated influenza vaccine. Each CDR3 is given with its conserved first and last residue. A D gene is named only where the DNA matches it firmly. Clone size is shown for a subset of rows, as once, few, many or a class of expanded clone.

j_gene: TRBJ2-1; abundance: few; v_gene: TRBV5-6; d_gene: TRBD2; CDR3nt: TGTGCCAGCAGCGTGAGCGGGAGGTACTACAATGAGCAGTTCTTC; CDR3aa: CASSVSGRYYNEQFF
j_gene: TRBJ1-5; abundance: -; v_gene: TRBV30; d_gene: -; CDR3nt: TGTGCCTGGAGGCATAGCAATCAGCCCCAGCATTTT; CDR3aa: CAWRHSNQPQHF
j_gene: TRBJ2-2; abundance: few; v_gene: TRBV20-1; d_gene: TRBD1; CDR3nt: TGCAGTGCACCTAGAGGGGGCGGGAACACCGGGGAGCTGTTTTTT; CDR3aa: CSAPRGGGNTGELFF
j_gene: TRBJ2-1; abundance: few; v_gene: TRBV11-2; d_gene: TRBD2; CDR3nt: TGTGCCAGCAGCCTCGAGGCGGGGGGGCCCTACAATGAGCAGTTCTTC; CDR3aa: CASSLEAGGPYNEQFF
j_gene: TRBJ1-5; abundance: many; v_gene: TRBV12-3/TRBV12-4; d_gene: -; CDR3nt: TGTGCCAGCAGTTCAGAAGGGGGTGACAATCAGCCCCAGCATTTT; CDR3aa: CASSSEGGDNQPQHF
j_gene: TRBJ2-2; abundance: many; v_gene: TRBV5-1; d_gene: -; CDR3nt: TGCGCCAGCAGCTTGGGTAACGGGGGCGCGACTACCGGGGAGCTGTTTTTT; CDR3aa: CASSLGNGGATTGELFF
j_gene: TRBJ1-1; abundance: -; v_gene: TRBV6-2/TRBV6-3; d_gene: -; CDR3nt: TGTGCCAGCAGTTGGGAACAACCGAACACTGAAGCTTTCTTT; CDR3aa: CASSWEQPNTEAFF
j_gene: TRBJ1-1; abundance: few; v_gene: TRBV29-1; d_gene: -; CDR3nt: TGCAGCGTTGATTATGGTTCCACTGAAGCTTTCTTT; CDR3aa: CSVDYGSTEAFF
j_gene: TRBJ2-3; abundance: few; v_gene: TRBV4-1; d_gene: -; CDR3nt: TGCGCCAGCAGCCAAGATTCTGGGGTTTCCCCCACAGATACGCAGTATTTT; CDR3aa: CASSQDSGVSPTDTQYF
j_gene: TRBJ1-1; abundance: -; v_gene: TRBV7-2; d_gene: -; CDR3nt: TGTGCCAGCAGCTTATTCGGCGGAAACACTGAAGCTTTCTTT; CDR3aa: CASSLFGGNTEAFF
j_gene: TRBJ1-2; abundance: many; v_gene: TRBV12-3/TRBV12-4; d_gene: -; CDR3nt: TGTGCCAGCACCCCCCTAAGCGCCTATGGCTACACCTTC; CDR3aa: CASTPLSAYGYTF
j_gene: TRBJ1-1; abundance: few; v_gene: TRBV18; d_gene: -; CDR3nt: TGTGCCAGCTCACCGCCTATGGGGTCGAACACTGAAGCTTTCTTT; CDR3aa: CASSPPMGSNTEAFF
j_gene: TRBJ2-1; abundance: many; v_gene: TRBV24-1; d_gene: TRBD2; CDR3nt: TGTGCCACCAGTGATTCTCTAGCGGGAGGGGACAATGAGCAGTTCTTC; CDR3aa: CATSDSLAGGDNEQFF
j_gene: TRBJ2-7; abundance: few; v_gene: TRBV7-2; d_gene: -; CDR3nt: TGTGCCAGCAGCTGGGGATTGCCCCCTTCCTACGAGCAGTACTTC; CDR3aa: CASSWGLPPSYEQYF
j_gene: TRBJ2-5; abundance: few; v_gene: TRBV27; d_gene: -; CDR3nt: TGTGCCAGCAGGAGTCGGGGGAACAACCAAGAGACCCAGTACTTC; CDR3aa: CASRSRGNNQETQYF
j_gene: TRBJ2-1; abundance: -; v_gene: TRBV7-2; d_gene: TRBD1; CDR3nt: TGTGCCAGCAGCTTAGGTATTGTGGACAGGGTTGAGCAGTTCTTC; CDR3aa: CASSLGIVDRVEQFF
j_gene: TRBJ2-2; abundance: few; v_gene: TRBV7-2; d_gene: -; CDR3nt: TGTGCCAGCAGCTTCGGGACTCCGAACACCGGGGAGCTGTTTTTT; CDR3aa: CASSFGTPNTGELFF
j_gene: TRBJ2-1; abundance: many; v_gene: TRBV20-1; d_gene: TRBD2; CDR3nt: TGCAGTACGCTAGCGGGAGGAGGGAATGAGCAGTTCTTC; CDR3aa: CSTLAGGGNEQFF
j_gene: TRBJ2-7; abundance: many; v_gene: TRBV28; d_gene: TRBD2; CDR3nt: TGTGCCAGCAGTTTTCGACTAGCGTCCTACGAGCAGTACTTC; CDR3aa: CASSFRLASYEQYF
j_gene: TRBJ2-3; abundance: -; v_gene: TRBV7-3; d_gene: -; CDR3nt: TGTGCCAGCAGCTTATCCCCTGGGGAACCTACGCAGTATTTT; CDR3aa: CASSLSPGEPTQYF
j_gene: TRBJ1-5; abundance: few; v_gene: TRBV6-6; d_gene: -; CDR3nt: TGTGCCAGCAGACCATTTAGCAATCAGCCCCAGCATTTT; CDR3aa: CASRPFSNQPQHF
j_gene: TRBJ2-1; abundance: -; v_gene: TRBV10-3; d_gene: -; CDR3nt: TGTGCCATCACCCCGTCGGGGAGCTACAATGAGCAGTTCTTC; CDR3aa: CAITPSGSYNEQFF
j_gene: TRBJ2-7; abundance: few; v_gene: TRBV28; d_gene: -; CDR3nt: TGTGCCAGCAGTCAACCCCGCCGGCTAGCCGTGCCCTACGAGCAGTACTTC; CDR3aa: CASSQPRRLAVPYEQYF
j_gene: TRBJ2-5; abundance: -; v_gene: TRBV30; d_gene: TRBD1; CDR3nt: TGTGCCTGGAGTGTACGACAGGGTGAGACCCAGTACTTC; CDR3aa: CAWSVRQGETQYF
j_gene: TRBJ2-7; abundance: -; v_gene: TRBV20-1; d_gene: -; CDR3nt: TGCAGTGCTAGAGATCCCCTAGCCTACGAGCAGTACTTC; CDR3aa: CSARDPLAYEQYF
j_gene: TRBJ2-6; abundance: -; v_gene: TRBV6-2/TRBV6-3; d_gene: TRBD1; CDR3nt: TGTGCCAGCAGTTACCTTCGTCTAGGACAGGGGTACTCTGGGGCCAACGTCCTGACTTTC; CDR3aa: CASSYLRLGQGYSGANVLTF
j_gene: TRBJ1-5; abundance: few; v_gene: TRBV12-3/TRBV12-4; d_gene: -; CDR3nt: TGTGCCAGCAGCACTCGTAGGGGCAATCAGCCCCAGCATTTT; CDR3aa: CASSTRRGNQPQHF
j_gene: TRBJ2-1; abundance: many; v_gene: TRBV12-3/TRBV12-4; d_gene: TRBD2; CDR3nt: TGTGCCAGCCAGGCGGGAGTCGGGGAGCAGTTCTTC; CDR3aa: CASQAGVGEQFF
j_gene: TRBJ1-5; abundance: -; v_gene: TRBV9; d_gene: -; CDR3nt: TGTGCCAGCAGCGTAGGGCAGTATAGCAATCAGCCCCAGCATTTT; CDR3aa: CASSVGQYSNQPQHF
j_gene: TRBJ2-3; abundance: few; v_gene: TRBV7-2; d_gene: TRBD1; CDR3nt: TGTGCCAGCAGCTTAGCCGACAGGGCTGTTCGCACAGATACGCAGTATTTT; CDR3aa: CASSLADRAVRTDTQYF
j_gene: TRBJ1-3; abundance: many; v_gene: TRBV6-1; d_gene: -; CDR3nt: TGTGCCAGCAGTGAGTCCAGGGCTTTCTCTGGAAACACCATATATTTT; CDR3aa: CASSESRAFSGNTIYF